This record concerns one T cell receptor (beta chain) sequence. Its antigen is still unknown. Base qualities are not provided; no much larger clone lies one nucleotide away. TCRbeta CDR3 regions were amplified from genomic DNA by means of the immunoSEQ Assay, a bias-controlled multiplex PCR. From the authors' description of their analysis: The number of nucleated cells in each sample was estimated by amplification of reference gene primers within the assay. To quantify the absolute abundance of each unique TCRbeta CDR3 rearrangement, sequence reads were collapsed and filtered. For each sample, productive Simpson clonality was calculated as the square root of Simpson's diversity index across productive rearrangements. Imported from immuneACCESS, the table was reduced by TCRdb to in-frame sequences with V and J called. These copies leave out some clones; in studies compared against another copy, an unresolved V gene accounts for under half, and the cause of the remainder is not known. V, J and clone size were drawn from that table, and D and trimming were deduced from the DNA. The sample table shows more than 350,000 clones, and roughly 90% are seen once. The top ten clones comprise 3% of the sample.

This record belongs to a study of blood T cell repertoires in COVID-19 (dated by TCRdb to 2020 to 2021). About the full investigation: Samples from collaborators originated in the United States, Italy and Spain and spanned both the acute and convalescent phases of COVID-19. The prospective study material was composed of cDNA or gDNA derived from T cells, B-cell-depleted T cells, or PBMCs. The dataset comprised deeply sampled blood TCRbeta repertoires from subjects exposed to, actively infected with, or recovered from COVID-19. The repertoires were released in a freely available public database intended as a resource for research on the immune response to SARS-CoV-2. The samples were drawn from two sources: the first 160 participants of the ongoing ImmuneRACE study, and 950 to 1,500 subjects contributed by 6 global collaborators. A de-identified subject ID, COVID-19 status, age in years and sex were almost always included in the sample metadata. Where available, HLA class I and class II types were taken from metadata supplied by the sample provider and were not determined by assay-based typing. General findings and caveats noted by the study authors: The quantity of clinical and demographic metadata differed by source and by participant and was supplied without curation.

One collaborating source in Seattle enrolled patients during active infection and followed them longitudinally through the course of disease. Whole blood was collected in K2EDTA tubes by collaborating institutions according to the institutions' own protocols. For TCRbeta analysis, collaborator samples were shipped as frozen whole blood, as isolated PBMCs, or as DNA extracted from either sample type. Looking up the germline V gene yields CDR1 MDHEN and CDR2 SYDVKM. V is reduced by 2 bases and J by 7 bases, leaving a spacing of 26 bases between them. CDR3 length: 18 amino acids, cysteine to phenylalanine. Only the CDR3 part of the read is kept: 54 bases, read in frame from the first base.

The clonotype was recovered from a woman in her 30s with COVID-19, enrolled during active disease. This chain joins TRBV28 to TRBJ1-2; TRBD1 is a weak D gene call, 6 bases matching. The sample taken for sequencing was peripheral blood. The CDR3 amino acid sequence is: CASSLPWSGAGAQGGYTF. The sequenced DNA: TGTGCCAGCAGTTTACCGTGGAGTGGGGCAGGGGCCCAAGGTGGCTACACCTTC.